This T cell receptor (beta chain) was sequenced in a study of PD-1 blockade in mismatch repair-deficient tumors. General observations from the study: Tumor-resident clones, often absent from pretreatment blood, expanded after pembrolizumab and then contracted.

PCR or immunohistochemistry showed mismatch repair deficiency in every enrolled patient. TCR sequencing covered a few patients who responded to pembrolizumab. Germline lookup yields CDR1 LNHDA and CDR2 SQIVND (reference sequence). The CDR3 has 14 amino acids. V was pared by 7 bases and J by 4 bases, with 3 bases of the junction left unmatched. Concerning this clone: No antigen is known for it.

The method was immunoSEQ multiplex PCR; TCRdb's version includes in-frame clones alone and lacks a portion of them. The sample carries 45,000 to 55,000 clones, 81% recorded once. The sequencing here drew on peripheral blood, taken about 4.5 months after starting pembrolizumab. The genes are TRBV19 and TRBJ2-3; 12 bases fit TRBD2. The source of this sequence is an adult with mismatch repair-deficient cancer. The CDR3 nucleotides are TGTGCCAGTAAGACTAGCGGGAGATCAGATACGCAGTATTTT. Its translation: CASKTSGRSDTQYF.